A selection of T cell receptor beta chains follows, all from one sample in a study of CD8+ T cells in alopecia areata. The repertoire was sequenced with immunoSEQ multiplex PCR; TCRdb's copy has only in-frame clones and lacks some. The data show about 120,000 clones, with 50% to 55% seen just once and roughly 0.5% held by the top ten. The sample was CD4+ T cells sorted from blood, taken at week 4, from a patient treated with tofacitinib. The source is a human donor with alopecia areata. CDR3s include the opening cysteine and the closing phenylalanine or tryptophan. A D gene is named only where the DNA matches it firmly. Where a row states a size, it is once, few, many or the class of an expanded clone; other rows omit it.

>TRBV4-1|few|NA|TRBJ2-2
CASSQVLAPRPGELFF
TGCGCCAGCAGCCAAGTGCTAGCCCCGCGTCCCGGGGAGCTGTTTTTT
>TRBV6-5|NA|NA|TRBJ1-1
CASSHTPGTSTEAFF
TGTGCCAGCAGTCACACCCCCGGGACAAGTACCGAAGCTTTCTTT
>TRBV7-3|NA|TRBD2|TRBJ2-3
CASSKTSGSFDTQYF
TGTGCCAGCAGCAAGACTAGCGGGAGTTTCGATACGCAGTATTTT
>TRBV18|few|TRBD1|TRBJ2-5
CASSPRSGGQETQYF
TGTGCCAGCTCACCACGGTCAGGGGGCCAAGAGACCCAGTACTTC
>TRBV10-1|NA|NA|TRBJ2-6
CASSESGANVLTF
TGCGCCAGCAGTGAGTCCGGGGCCAACGTCCTGACTTTC
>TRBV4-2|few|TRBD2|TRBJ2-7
CASSQVTLSGRADEQYF
TGTGCCAGCAGCCAAGTCACACTTAGCGGGAGGGCCGATGAGCAGTACTTC
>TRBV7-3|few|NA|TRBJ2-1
CASSSEVASRRNEQFF
TGTGCCAGCAGCTCGGAGGTGGCTAGTCGTCGTAATGAGCAGTTCTTC
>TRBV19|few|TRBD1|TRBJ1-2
CASSVGQGNYGYTF
TGTGCCAGTAGTGTCGGACAGGGGAACTATGGCTACACCTTC
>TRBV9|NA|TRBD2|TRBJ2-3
CASSVLAGADTQYF
TGTGCCAGCAGCGTGCTTGCGGGAGCGGATACGCAGTATTTT
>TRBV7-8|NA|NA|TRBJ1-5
CASSPRGGPGTSNQPQHF
TGTGCCAGCAGCCCACGAGGAGGGCCAGGGACTAGCAATCAGCCCCAGCATTTT
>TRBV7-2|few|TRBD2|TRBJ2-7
CASRLAGLSYEQYF
TGTGCCAGCAGACTAGCGGGCCTATCCTACGAGCAGTACTTC
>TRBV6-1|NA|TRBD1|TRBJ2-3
CASRESGTGALGTQYF
TGTGCCAGCAGAGAATCCGGGACAGGGGCTTTGGGTACGCAGTATTTT
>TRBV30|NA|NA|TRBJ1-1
CAWMVGNTEAFF
TGTGCCTGGATGGTGGGAAACACTGAAGCTTTCTTT
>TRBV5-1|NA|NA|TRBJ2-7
CASSLRTSGYEQYF
TGCGCCAGCAGCTTAAGGACCTCAGGGTACGAGCAGTACTTC
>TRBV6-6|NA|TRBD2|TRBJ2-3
CASAPTTSVITDTQYF
TGTGCCAGCGCCCCGACGACTAGCGTGATCACAGATACGCAGTATTTT
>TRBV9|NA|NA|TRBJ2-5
CASSAGWAETQYF
TGTGCCAGCAGTGCCGGTTGGGCGGAGACCCAGTACTTC
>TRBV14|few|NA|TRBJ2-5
CASSHYRDPQETQYF
TGTGCCAGCAGCCACTACCGGGACCCACAAGAGACCCAGTACTTC
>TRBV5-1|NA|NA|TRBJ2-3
CASSKDTQYF
TGCGCCAGCAGCAAGGATACGCAGTATTTT
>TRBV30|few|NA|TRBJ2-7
CAWSVLLGNTYEQYF
TGTGCCTGGAGTGTGTTACTCGGCAATACCTACGAGCAGTACTTC
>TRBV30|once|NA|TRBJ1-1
CAWSVISDGPRF
TGTGCCTGGAGTGTAATTTCCGATGGGCCCCGCTTT
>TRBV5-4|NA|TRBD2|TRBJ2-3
CASSLEAGEAQYF
TGTGCCAGCAGCCTTGAAGCGGGGGAGGCGCAGTATTTT
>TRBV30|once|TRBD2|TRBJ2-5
CAWSVRRDGRETQYF
TGTGCCTGGAGTGTACGGCGGGACGGGAGGGAGACCCAGTACTTC
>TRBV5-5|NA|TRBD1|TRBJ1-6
CASSLMTGNDNSPLHF
TGTGCCAGCAGCTTGATGACAGGGAATGATAATTCACCCCTCCACTTT
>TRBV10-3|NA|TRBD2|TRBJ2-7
CAISDLLARADYEQYF
TGTGCCATCAGTGACCTACTAGCGCGCGCGGACTACGAGCAGTACTTC